Listed here are 21 T cell receptor beta chains from one sample, sequenced in a study of T cell changes during pregnancy in multiple sclerosis (dated 2019 in TCRdb). The method was the immunoSEQ multiplex PCR assay. TCRdb provides this immuneACCESS table in a form limited to in-frame rearrangements. Some clones are lacking; in checked studies, under half of them reflect an unresolved V gene, and why the rest are absent is not known. This sample has roughly 69,000 clones in its table, and 91% of those were observed once. About 1.5% of the sample is held by the ten biggest clonotypes. Sequencing used peripheral blood, obtained in the second trimester of pregnancy. The origin of the receptors is a female donor with multiple sclerosis, enrolled in a pregnancy study.

The rearrangement links TRBV7-2 to TRBJ2-7; D perhaps matches TRBD1 (6 bases). Germline CDR1 and CDR2: SGHTA and FQGNSA. This CDR3 comprises 17 residues. The V end lost 7 bases, the J end lost 0 bases, and 22 bases lay between the germline ends. CDR3: CASTVASGASYSYEQYF. CDR3 DNA sequence: TGTGCCAGCACCGTAGCCTCAGGGGCGTCATACTCCTACGAGCAGTACTTC.

V and J are TRBV10-2 and TRBJ1-1; D unresolved. Trimming took off 0 bases at V and 4 bases at J, with 6 bases between the two ends. The CDR3 contains 13 residues. The germline V gene has CDR1 WSHSY and CDR2 SAAADI. CDR3 sequence reads: CASSESAGTEAFF. CDR3 DNA sequence: TGCGCCAGCAGTGAGTCGGCGGGCACTGAAGCTTTCTTT.

The chain's CDR3 is CASSKGAGGGLEQYF. The CDR3 region has the DNA TGTGCCAGCAGCAAGGGGGCGGGAGGGGGTCTCGAGCAGTACTTC. The chain is built from TRBV5-6 and TRBJ2-5, with 9 bases matching TRBD2. TRBJ2-7 explains the end of the DNA better; the J call may be wrong. The CDR3 totals 15 residues. The V gene's germline CDR1 is SGHDT and CDR2 YYEEEE.

The genes are TRBV4-1 and TRBJ1-5; D is perhaps TRBD1 (6 bases). Trimming removed 0 bases at V and 6 bases at J, with 12 bases between. This CDR3 has 15 residues. Germline V gene data show CDR1 as MGHRA and CDR2 as YSYEKL. DNA for the CDR3: TGCGCCAGCAGCCAAGATGAGGGGGTGCGTCAGCCCCAGCATTTT. It translates to CASSQDEGVRQPQHF.

The gene calls are TRBV10-3 and TRBJ2-1, with 7 bases that match TRBD1. The CDR3 has 14 residues. The germline V gene has CDR1 ENHRY and CDR2 SYGVKD. Trimming cost V 11 bases and J 3 bases; bases outside gene matches: 10. CDR3 in amino acids: CAARPRDSYNEQFF. In DNA, the CDR3 is TGTGCCGCCCGTCCTCGGGACAGCTACAATGAGCAGTTCTTC.

The chain combines TRBV19 with TRBJ1-5; D unresolved. The V end was cut by 6 bases, the J end by 0 bases, with 9 bases between. Germline V gene data show CDR1 as LNHDA and CDR2 as SQIVND (reference sequence). This CDR3 has 14 residues. CDR3 sequence: CASRTEYSNQPQHF. The CDR3 nucleotides are TGTGCCAGTAGAACAGAATATAGCAATCAGCCCCAGCATTTT. The full variable domain, its missing parts supplied by reference TRBV19 and TRBJ1-5, is DGGITQSPKYLFRKEGQNVTLSCEQNLNHDAMYWYRQDPGQGLRLIYYSQIVNDFQKGDIAEGYSVSREKKESFPLTVTSAQKNPTAFYLCASRTEYSNQPQHFGDGTRLSIL.

The chain uses TRBV6-5 and TRBJ1-1; no reliable D call. Germline V gives CDR1 MNHEY, CDR2 SVGAGI. This CDR3 has 15 residues. Trimming took off 6 bases at V and 4 bases at J, with 18 bases between the two ends. CDR3 DNA: TGTGCCAGCAGGGAGCATGATCAGGAGGGCACTGAAGCTTTCTTT. It is translated as CASREHDQEGTEAFF.

J is TRBJ1-6 and V is TRBV9; no firm D call. CDR1 is SGDLS and CDR2 is YYNGEE in the germline V gene. The CDR3 is 14 residues long. Trimming took off 1 base at V and 8 bases at J, with 10 bases between the two ends. For the CDR3, the DNA is TGTGCCAGCAGCGTAAGTTCCGGGTATTCACCCCTCCACTTT. Its protein is CASSVSSGYSPLHF.

This clone was seen just once. CDR3 nucleotide sequence: TGTGCCAGCAAGGATGGGGGGACAGATACGCAGTATTTT. This translates into CASKDGGTDTQYF. The V gene is TRBV2, the J gene TRBJ2-3, with a possible D match to TRBD2 (6 bases). Germline V gene data show CDR1 as SNHLY and CDR2 as FYNNEI. Trimming removed 7 bases from V and 3 bases from J, with 11 bases in between. This CDR3 has 13 residues.

The chain carries TRBV19 and TRBJ2-7; D uncertain. The CDR3 contains 19 residues. CDR1 and CDR2 from the germline V gene are LNHDA and SQIVND (reference sequence). With 1 base removed from V and 3 bases from J, the gap between germline ends came to 25 bases. CDR3 in DNA: TGTGCCAGTAGTATAGCTGCCCCGGGTACCAACTCCCGTGGCTACGAGCAGTACTTC. Its protein product is CASSIAAPGTNSRGYEQYF.

This chain links TRBV30 with TRBJ2-3; 10 nucleotides match TRBD2. After removal of 3 bases from V and 0 bases from J, the junction contained 9 bases not matched to a gene. The CDR3 is 17 amino acids. The V gene's germline CDR1 is GTSNPN and CDR2 SVGIG (reference sequence). The CDR3 here is CAWSLRASGSSTDTQYF. The CDR3 region has the DNA TGTGCCTGGAGCCTAAGGGCTAGCGGGAGTAGCACAGATACGCAGTATTTT.

The V call is TRBV5-1, the J call TRBJ2-7; 9 bases are shared with TRBD2. The ends lost 0 bases at V and 3 bases at J; junction bases unmatched: 10. Germline V gene sequence: CDR1 SGHRS, CDR2 YFSETQ. This CDR3 has 17 residues. The CDR3 sequence: CASSLAIGPSGIYEQYF. In DNA, the CDR3 is TGCGCCAGCAGCTTGGCCATAGGGCCTAGCGGGATCTACGAGCAGTACTTC.

The V gene is TRBV19, the J gene TRBJ2-1; perhaps TRBD2 as D (6 bases). The V gene's germline CDR1 is LNHDA and CDR2 SQIVND (reference sequence). This CDR3 spans 18 amino acids. V was pared by 3 bases and J by 6 bases, with 24 bases between. The CDR3 DNA reads TGTGCCAGTAGTATGGGAGGACCAAACAGCCTCGGGGGCAATGAGCAGTTCTTC. Its protein product is CASSMGGPNSLGGNEQFF.

This sequence joins TRBV6-5 and TRBJ2-5; 7 positions agree with TRBD1. Germline-derived CDR1 and CDR2 are MNHEY and SVGAGI. Germline trimming cut 4 bases from V and 2 bases from J; bases unmatched to any gene: 4. This CDR3 is built from 14 residues. The CDR3 DNA reads as TGTGCCAGCAGTTTTAGGACAGGACAAGAGACCCAGTACTTC. It yields the protein CASSFRTGQETQYF.

This chain links TRBV18 with TRBJ2-3; 9 nucleotides match TRBD1. The CDR3 sequence is 15 residues long. With 6 bases clipped from V and 2 bases from J, the junction kept 6 bases outside the gene matches. Germline values: CDR1 KGHSH, CDR2 LQKENI. The chain's CDR3 is CASSRDRADTDTQYF. In nucleotides, the CDR3 is TGTGCCAGCTCGAGGGACAGGGCCGACACAGATACGCAGTATTTT.

This chain connects TRBV7-9 to TRBJ1-2, with a weak D call TRBD1 (5 bases). Trimming pared 11 bases from V and 2 bases from J, leaving 18 bases between. This CDR3 comprises 14 residues. CDR1 is SEHNR and CDR2 is FQNEAQ in the germline V gene (reference sequence). The DNA for the CDR3 is TGTGCCTGCACCTTGATGGGGCTGAACTATGGCTACACCTTC. Amino acid sequence: CACTLMGLNYGYTF.

This chain uses TRBV6-1 with TRBJ2-4; maybe TRBD1 (5 bases). The CDR3 loop spans 17 amino acids. CDR1 is MNHNS and CDR2 is SASEGT in the germline V gene. V lost 1 base, J lost 0 bases, and 13 bases lay in between. DNA of the CDR3: TGTGCCAGCAGTGAAGTCGGCAGGGTACTAGCCAAAAACATTCAGTACTTC. Residues: CASSEVGRVLAKNIQYF.

The J gene is TRBJ2-1, the V gene TRBV19; 10 nucleotides line up with TRBD2. The CDR3 runs 15 residues. Germline CDR1 and CDR2: LNHDA and SQIVND (reference sequence). The J segment lost 8 bases and the V segment lost 5 bases, leaving 9 bases of the junction unmatched. For the CDR3, the DNA is TGTGCCAGTAGTGTAGCGGGAGGATGGGTCTATGAGCAGTTCTTC. This gives the protein CASSVAGGWVYEQFF.

The chain combines TRBV6-5 with TRBJ1-2; D not resolved. The germline V gene encodes CDR1 MNHEY and CDR2 SVGAGI. V gave up 6 bases and J gave up 0 bases, with 11 bases separating them. This CDR3 is 14 amino acids long. CDR3 sequence: CASSQLQANYGYTF. The CDR3, as DNA: TGTGCCAGCAGCCAGCTTCAGGCTAACTATGGCTACACCTTC.

The chain joins TRBV4-1 to TRBJ2-7; D perhaps matches TRBD1 (6 bases). V was cut by 1 base and J by 2 bases, with 9 bases left in between. The V gene's germline CDR1 is MGHRA and CDR2 YSYEKL. The CDR3 consists of 14 residues. CDR3 DNA: TGCGCCAGCAGCCAAGCCGCAGGGGCCTACGAGCAGTACTTC. Its translation is CASSQAAGAYEQYF.

The chain carries TRBV18 and TRBJ2-7, with D tentatively TRBD1 (6 bases). Between the trimmed V and J ends, which lost 2 bases and 1 base, there was a span of 9 bases. The germline V gene has CDR1 KGHSH and CDR2 LQKENI. The CDR3 has 14 amino acids. The CDR3 DNA reads as TGTGCCAGCTCACCAGCCGGACAGTCCTACGAGCAGTACTTC. Amino acid sequence: CASSPAGQSYEQYF.